This T cell receptor (beta chain) is drawn from a study of T cells in Graves' hyperthyroidism and ophthalmopathy (dated by TCRdb to about 2019). General notes on the study: Peripheral blood samples were taken at initial diagnosis, before any treatment was given. TCR V-J signatures able to tell the groups apart were searched for in a discovery cohort of 90 to 100 patients, of whom more than 40 had Graves' ophthalmopathy and roughly 58 had stable Graves' hyperthyroidism. Whether ophthalmopathy could be predicted prospectively was tested in an independent validation cohort made up of roughly 19 hyperthyroidism patients plus 17 patients who later progressed to ophthalmopathy. The approximately 100 discovery patients were divided at random into training and test sets in a 7:3 ratio. Thyroid tissue and blood T-cell repertoires from six Graves' hyperthyroidism patients were also compared in the study. Once sampling was done, hyperthyroidism patients were given methimazole at a starting dose of 30 mg daily, whereas ophthalmopathy patients were given high-dose intravenous methylprednisolone. According to the paper, TCR Vbeta CDR3 sequencing was carried out on approximately 140 peripheral blood samples, which came from under 50 ophthalmopathy, about 75 hyperthyroidism and roughly 17 progressor patients. The research as a whole found: A model built on a 13 V-J signature distinguished ophthalmopathy from stable hyperthyroidism, reaching 85% to 90% sensitivity and 81% to 83% specificity in cross-validation and 80%/75% in testing. Most expanded thyroid clonotypes (frequency above 0.001) were also detected in blood, a finding suggesting that blood repertoires may reflect thyroid immune responses. During validation, the model predicted progression to ophthalmopathy a median of approximately 6 months ahead of onset, with around 71% sensitivity and 72% to 80% specificity. No statistical method was used to set the sample size in advance, and investigators knew the group allocation.

TCR beta CDR3 regions were amplified from RNA transcripts. For the first round of RT-PCR on the TCR CDR3, the HTBI primer set was used together with the Qiagen OneStep RT-PCR kit. The libraries were constructed in a second round of multiplex PCR and then size-selected and purified. Sequencing of the libraries was done on an Illumina HiSeq2000 using paired-end 100 bp reads. Per the source publication's procedure: SOAPnuke was used to process the raw data, with reads discarded if the reads contained adapters or uncalled bases, had a mean Phred below 15, or lacked an exact constant-primer or identifier match. COPE v1.2.5 was used to merge high-quality paired reads, and clonotypes were defined as unique nucleotide sequences. Clonotypes were aligned to IMGT TRBV, TRBD and TRBJ reference segments using MiTCR v1.1. Only V-J combinations with frequency above 0.0001, covering roughly 99% of repertoires, were analysed. The TCS score was defined as the ratio of F50 (clonal expansion) to E x V (chaos), calculated using BLOSUM62-based TCRdist between CDR3 peptides within each V-J. Welch's t-statistics and random forest reduced around 520 V-J features to fewer than 15, which were used in a naive Bayes classifier (R e1071). The public reads were reanalyzed by TCRdb: fastp trimming at Q25, MiXCR alignment, in-frame beta chains only. Each entry is one CDR3 protein sequence, shown with its most common DNA and genes. What appears here as the V and J calls and clone size reflects TCRdb's work, not the paper's. A total of more than 300,000 distinct CDR3 sequences appear in this sample, around 20% of them only once. About 38% of the sample is held by the ten biggest clonotypes.

The table lists this clonotype with a few counts. The antigen this receptor binds is unknown. Qualities for individual bases were not recorded, and no much larger clone is one base off. Ophthalmopathy patients had moderately to severely active disease, Clinical Activity Score of at least 3, NOSPECS grade of at least 4, and duration under 3 months. Exclusion was applied to patients with uncontrolled infections, other autoimmune diseases, pregnancy or lactation. Clinical symptoms, serum thyroxine and TRAb, thyroid ultrasound, and orbital computed tomography formed the basis for the diagnoses. PBMCs were isolated from about 9 ml of fresh peripheral blood by Ficoll-Paque density gradient centrifugation. Total RNA was extracted with Trizol reagent, and quality was checked on an Agilent 2100 Bioanalyzer. CDR1 is given as SGHRS and CDR2 as YFSETQ, both from the germline V gene. The CDR3 has 12 amino acids, counting the end cysteine and phenylalanine. Only the CDR3 part of the read is kept: 36 bases, read in frame from the first base. V and J lose 5 bases and 2 bases, and a span of 2 bases separates them.

The sequence came from a man younger than 35 with Graves' ophthalmopathy. The rearranged segments are TRBV5-1 and TRBJ2-6, with the identity of the D gene unclear. Material: blood. The base sequence is TGCGCCAGCAGTACTGGGGCCAACGTCCTGACTTTC. This encodes CASSTGANVLTF. Supplemented by the reference TRBV5-1 and TRBJ2-6 proteins around the CDR3, the complete variable domain is KAGVTQTPRYLIKTRGQQVTLSCSPISGHRSVSWYQQTPGQGLQFLFEYFSETQRNKGNFPGRFSGRQFSNSRSEMNVSTLELGDSALYLCASSTGANVLTFGAGSRLTVL.